A single sample is the source of the 17 T cell receptor beta chains below, sequenced in a study of T cell changes during pregnancy in multiple sclerosis. Profiled with immunoSEQ multiplex PCR; TCRdb holds only in-frame clones, not every one. The data hold about 38,000 clones, with 88% observed a single time. The material was CD8+ T cells from peripheral blood mononuclear cells, obtained in the third trimester of pregnancy. These receptor sequences come from a female donor with multiple sclerosis, enrolled in a pregnancy study.

The CDR3 loop reads CASSLLDKGGYEQYF. The CDR3, as DNA: TGTGCCAGCAGTTTATTGGACAAGGGCGGCTACGAGCAGTACTTC. V and J are TRBV28 and TRBJ2-7; maybe TRBD1 (5 bases). The CDR3 spans 15 residues. Looked up from germline, CDR1 is MDHEN and CDR2 is SYDVKM. With 1 base removed from V and 3 bases from J, the gap between germline ends came to 13 bases.

The rearrangement uses TRBV4-3 and TRBJ2-1, with TRBD2 matching over 13 bases. This CDR3 has 14 residues. CDR1 and CDR2 from the germline V gene are LGHNA and YSLEER. The junction had 4 bases not matched to a gene; V was cut back by 6 bases and J by 8 bases. The CDR3 DNA reads as TGCGCCAGCAGTCCGGGACTAGCGGGGTATGAGCAGTTCTTC. Translating gives CASSPGLAGYEQFF.

V is TRBV5-1 and J is TRBJ1-3; 7 nucleotides match TRBD1. CDR3 length: 16 residues. V shed 3 bases, J shed 0 bases, and the junction held 6 bases outside the gene matches. Germline loops: CDR1 SGHRS, CDR2 YFSETQ. CDR3 bases: TGCGCCAGCAGCTCCAGACAGGGACTCTCTGGAAACACCATATATTTT. Translating gives CASSSRQGLSGNTIYF. Filled out from reference TRBV5-1 and TRBJ1-3, the complete variable domain reads KAGVTQTPRYLIKTRGQQVTLSCSPISGHRSVSWYQQTPGQGLQFLFEYFSETQRNKGNFPGRFSGRQFSNSRSEMNVSTLELGDSALYLCASSSRQGLSGNTIYFGEGSWLTVV.

This chain joins TRBV4-3 and TRBJ1-1; 8 bases match TRBD1. The CDR3 is 15 residues long. The V gene end was trimmed by 0 bases and the J gene end by 4 bases; junction bases not matched to a gene: 4. CDR1 LGHNA and CDR2 YSLEER come from the germline V gene. CDR3 sequence (DNA): TGCGCCAGCAGCCAAGATTACAGGGGGGTCACTGAAGCTTTCTTT. Translating gives CASSQDYRGVTEAFF.

The chain combines TRBV27 with TRBJ1-2, with D possibly being TRBD1 (6 bases). From germline, CDR1 is MNHEY and CDR2 SMNVEV (reference sequence). The CDR3 extends over 14 amino acids. V was pared by 3 bases and J by 7 bases, with 15 bases between. This CDR3 reads CASSFVRGDGGYTF. CDR3 sequence (DNA): TGTGCCAGCAGTTTTGTCAGGGGAGATGGTGGCTACACCTTC.

The chain recombines TRBV23-1 with TRBJ1-6; weak D call: TRBD1 (5 bases). TRBV23-1 is noted as an ORF with a role that remains uncertain. The CDR3 runs 18 residues. V lost 3 bases and J lost 2, with 17 bases in between. CDR3 nucleotides: TGCGCCAGCAGTCAGCAAAACAGGAGAAGAGCCTATAATTCACCCCTCCACTTT. Translated, it gives CASSQQNRRRAYNSPLHF.

The chain has TRBV30 and TRBJ1-1, with a possible D match to TRBD1 (5 bases). CDR3 size: 13 residues. Per germline, CDR1 GTSNPN and CDR2 SVGIG (reference sequence). V dropped 0 bases and J dropped 3 bases, with 8 bases sitting between them. CDR3 sequence reads: CAWSVGGDTEAFF. The CDR3 DNA sequence: TGTGCCTGGAGTGTGGGAGGGGACACTGAAGCTTTCTTT.

CDR3 residues: CASSLALVPGGTYEQYF. For the CDR3, the DNA is TGTGCCAGCAGCTTAGCGCTCGTGCCAGGGGGGACCTACGAGCAGTACTTC. The gene calls are TRBV7-2 and TRBJ2-7; D may be TRBD1 (7 bases). Trimming took off 0 bases at V and 2 bases at J, with 17 bases between the two ends. The length of the CDR3 is 17 residues. Per the germline V gene, CDR1 is SGHTA and CDR2 is FQGNSA.

The chain employs TRBV7-3 and TRBJ2-1, with a possible D match to TRBD1 (5 bases). Trimming removed 0 bases at V and 6 bases at J, with 9 bases between. The CDR3 consists of 14 residues. The germline V gene has CDR1 SGHTA and CDR2 FQGTGA. The CDR3 coding sequence is TGTGCCAGCAGCTTAACGGGGCTTCGCAATGAGCAGTTCTTC. Translating gives CASSLTGLRNEQFF.

The chain combines TRBV21-1 with TRBJ1-1; the D segment call TRBD1 is taken from the table without a DNA check. TRBV21-1 is marked as a pseudogene. The CDR3 extends over 15 amino acids. DNA of the CDR3: TGTGCCAGCAGTAAGGACAGGGGAAGGAGAACTGAAGCTTTCTTT. It is translated as CASSKDRGRRTEAFF.

CDR3 DNA: TGCAGCTCATGGGACAGGGGTCTAAGCTATGGCTACACCTTC. Translating it yields CSSWDRGLSYGYTF. This chain uses TRBV29-1 with TRBJ1-2; 10 bases line up with TRBD1. CDR1 and CDR2 (germline): SQVTM, ANQGSEA. The length of the CDR3 is 14 residues. Trimming at V came to 8 bases and at J to 4 bases, leaving 10 bases not matched to a gene.

This chain joins TRBV7-9 and TRBJ2-3; weak D call: TRBD1 (6 bases). CDR3 length: 16 residues. Trimming took off 3 bases at V and 3 bases at J, with 16 bases between the two ends. Per the germline V gene, CDR1 is SEHNR and CDR2 is FQNEAQ (reference sequence). Here the CDR3 reads CASSFQTGPGTDTQYF. CDR3 sequence (DNA): TGTGCCAGCAGCTTCCAGACAGGTCCTGGGACAGATACGCAGTATTTT.

The CDR3 reads CASSQDMTYGYTF. The CDR3 coding sequence is TGCGCCAGCAGCCAAGACATGACATACGGCTACACCTTC. The chain recombines TRBV4-1 with TRBJ1-2, with D uncertain. Germline loops: CDR1 MGHRA, CDR2 YSYEKL. The CDR3 sequence is 13 residues long. Trimming shortened V by 0 bases and J by 8 bases, and 10 bases separated the two germline ends.

The rearrangement links TRBV28 to TRBJ2-7; D might be TRBD2 (5 bases). V lost 1 base, J lost 1 base, and 8 bases lay in between. Germline CDR1 and CDR2: MDHEN and SYDVKM. The CDR3 consists of 14 residues. CDR3 bases: TGTGCCAGCAGTTTATTTGGCGGGTCCTACGAGCAGTACTTC. This codes for CASSLFGGSYEQYF.

The chain joins TRBV10-1 to TRBJ1-2; 10 nucleotides line up with TRBD1. There are 17 residues in the CDR3. Germline CDR1 WNHNN, CDR2 SYGVQD (reference sequence). With 2 bases clipped from V and 4 bases from J, the junction kept 10 bases outside the gene matches. CDR3 in DNA: TGCGCCAGCAGTGAGGCGGGGACAGGGGCCGACTTCTATGGCTACACCTTC. This gives the protein CASSEAGTGADFYGYTF.

This clone was found a few times. The chain joins TRBV7-3 to TRBJ2-2; the match to TRBD2 covers 7 bases. Per germline, CDR1 SGHTA and CDR2 FQGTGA. V shed 1 base and J 6 bases; nucleotides not matched to a gene: 14. The CDR3 is 18 residues long. CDR3: CASSLMGLAAVPAGELFF. The CDR3 DNA follows: TGTGCCAGCAGCTTAATGGGGCTAGCGGCGGTGCCTGCCGGGGAGCTGTTTTTT. The variable domain in full, with the rest retrieved from reference TRBV7-3 and TRBJ2-2, is GAGVSQTPSNKVTEKGKYVELRCDPISGHTALYWYRQSLGQGPEFLIYFQGTGAADDSGLPNDRFFAVRPEGSVSTLKIQRTERGDSAVYLCASSLMGLAAVPAGELFFGEGSRLTVL.

The rearrangement uses TRBV4-3 and TRBJ1-5; unclear D gene. Germline V gene data show CDR1 as LGHNA and CDR2 as YSLEER. Between the trimmed V and J ends, which lost 0 bases and 5 bases, there was a span of 11 bases. This CDR3 region has 15 residues. CDR3 sequence: CASSQDGSGYQPQHF. Written as DNA, the CDR3 is TGCGCCAGCAGCCAAGATGGGTCGGGTTATCAGCCCCAGCATTTT.